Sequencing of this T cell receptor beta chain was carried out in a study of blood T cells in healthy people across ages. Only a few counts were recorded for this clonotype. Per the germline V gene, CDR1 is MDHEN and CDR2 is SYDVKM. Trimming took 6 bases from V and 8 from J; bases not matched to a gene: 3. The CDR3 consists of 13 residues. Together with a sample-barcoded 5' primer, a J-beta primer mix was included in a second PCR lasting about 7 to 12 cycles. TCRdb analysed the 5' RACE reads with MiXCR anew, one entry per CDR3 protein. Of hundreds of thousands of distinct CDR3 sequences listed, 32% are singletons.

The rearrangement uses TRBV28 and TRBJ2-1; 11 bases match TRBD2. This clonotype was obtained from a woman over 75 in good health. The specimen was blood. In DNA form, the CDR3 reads TGTGCCAGCAGCCTTAGCGGGAGGGATGAGCAGTTCTTC. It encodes CASSLSGRDEQFF.